These 8 T cell receptor beta chains were sequenced from one sample in a study of blood T cell repertoires in COVID-19. Method: immunoSEQ multiplex PCR; TCRdb's copy keeps in-frame clones and lacks some. The sample lists some 150,000 clones; about 85% were seen once. The sample comprised peripheral blood. Receptors were obtained from a woman between 65 and 79 years old with COVID-19, enrolled during active disease.

This sequence joins TRBV7-2 and TRBJ2-2, with TRBD1 matching over 10 bases. The CDR3 consists of 18 residues. The germline gives CDR1 SGHTA, CDR2 FQGNSA. J gave up 4 bases and V 0 bases, and 8 bases lay outside the gene matches. The CDR3 spells CASSLAKGQGGVTGELFF. The CDR3 bases are TGTGCCAGCAGCTTAGCGAAAGGACAGGGGGGCGTCACCGGGGAGCTGTTTTTT.

The genes are TRBV28 and TRBJ2-2, with a weak D call TRBD2 (7 bases). This CDR3 is 13 amino acids long. Germline assignment: CDR1 MDHEN and CDR2 SYDVKM. V dropped 10 bases and J dropped 4 bases, with 13 bases sitting between them. The CDR3 bases are TGTGCCATGGGGGGGCAGGGCACCGGGGAGCTGTTTTTT. Translation gives CAMGGQGTGELFF.

This chain joins TRBV2 and TRBJ2-3; D is possibly TRBD2 (5 bases). The V end lost 4 bases, the J end lost 5 bases, and 19 bases lay between the germline ends. There are 16 residues in the CDR3. Germline values: CDR1 SNHLY, CDR2 FYNNEI. This chain's CDR3 is CASSVNGVRAGDTQYF. In nucleotides, the CDR3 is TGTGCCAGCAGTGTCAACGGGGTCCGGGCCGGAGATACGCAGTATTTT. Drawing the rest from reference TRBV2 and TRBJ2-3, the complete variable domain is EPEVTQTPSHQVTQMGQEVILRCVPISNHLYFYWYRQILGQKVEFLVSFYNNEISEKSEIFDDQFSVERPDGSNFTLKIRSTKLEDSAMYFCASSVNGVRAGDTQYFGPGTRLTVL.

The CDR3 here is CASSPPQGSNEKLFF. CDR3 bases: TGTGCCAGTAGTCCACCCCAGGGTTCTAATGAAAAACTGTTTTTT. The genes are TRBV19 and TRBJ1-4; possibly TRBD1 for D (5 bases). The CDR3 consists of 15 residues. CDR1 LNHDA and CDR2 SQIVND come from the germline V gene (reference sequence). V gave up 5 bases and J gave up 3 bases, with 13 bases separating them.

The rearrangement uses TRBV24-1 and TRBJ2-3; 11 nucleotides line up with TRBD1. Trimming took 3 bases from V and 6 from J; bases not matched to a gene: 7. Germline CDR1 KGHDR, CDR2 SFDVKD. The CDR3 sequence is 16 residues long. The CDR3 region is CATSDGQGAPADTQYF. CDR3 DNA: TGTGCCACCAGTGATGGACAGGGGGCGCCGGCGGATACGCAGTATTTT.

This rearrangement joins TRBV29-1 to TRBJ1-2; 8 nucleotides align to TRBD1. Per the germline V gene, CDR1 is SQVTM and CDR2 is ANQGSEA. V trimming: 6 bases; J trimming: 8 bases; junction bases outside the gene matches: 5. The CDR3 sequence is 11 residues long. CDR3 sequence: CSVGQGAGYTF. The CDR3 nucleotides are TGCAGCGTGGGGCAGGGGGCGGGCTACACCTTC.

This chain links TRBV10-2 with TRBJ1-1; D remains ambiguous. CDR3 size: 11 residues. The V and J ends lost 7 bases and 1 base respectively, with 4 bases between them. Germline CDR1 is WSHSY and CDR2 is SAAADI. CDR3 residues: CASTQNTEAFF. CDR3 coding DNA: TGCGCCAGCACCCAGAACACTGAAGCTTTCTTT.

The chain joins TRBV15 to TRBJ1-5, with 8 bases aligning to TRBD1. The J segment lost 5 bases and the V segment lost 2 bases, leaving 11 bases of the junction unmatched. Germline V lookup: CDR1 LNHNV, CDR2 YYDKDF (reference sequence). CDR3 length: 17 residues. This chain's CDR3 is CATSRPPRPGGHQPQHF. CDR3 DNA sequence: TGTGCCACCAGCAGACCACCGCGACCAGGGGGCCATCAGCCCCAGCATTTT.